This TCR beta chain appears in the sequencing data of a study of blood T cell repertoires in COVID-19. As for the study in general: The analysed material was cDNA or gDNA that came from T cells, B-cell-depleted T cells, or PBMCs.

The recovered donors of Cohort 3 showed two negative PCRs, clearance, or symptom resolution. The authors' processing: Reference gene primer amplification gave nucleated cell count estimates. Produced via immunoSEQ multiplex PCR; TCRdb's table is partial and in-frame only. V, J and clone size are those of that table, while D and trimming were read from the DNA. The sample shows 250,000 to 350,000 clones, roughly 85% of them seen only once. V shed 3 bases, J shed 4 bases, and the junction held 6 bases outside the gene matches. This CDR3 is 15 amino acids long. Germline CDR1 MDHEN, CDR2 SYDVKM. The receptor's source is a woman aged 45-65 years who had recovered from COVID-19. The rearrangement joins TRBV28 to TRBJ2-5; 9 bases are shared with TRBD2. Sequenced sample: PBMCs or T cells enriched from blood (not recorded which). Written as DNA, the CDR3 is TGTGCCAGCAGTTTTCGCGGGAGGGCCGCAGAGACCCAGTACTTC. Its protein is CASSFRGRAAETQYF. The full variable domain, its missing parts supplied by reference TRBV28 and TRBJ2-5, is DVKVTQSSRYLVKRTGEKVFLECVQDMDHENMFWYRQDPGLGLRLIYFSYDVKMKEKGDIPEGYSVSREKKERFSLILESASTNQTSMYLCASSFRGRAAETQYFGPGTRLLVL.